These 14 T cell receptor beta chains were all obtained from the same sample, sequenced in a study of control samples from healthy donors and cancer patients. Method: immunoSEQ multiplex PCR; TCRdb's copy keeps in-frame clones and lacks some. The sample consists of approximately 160,000 clones, roughly 90% of them appearing once. Sequencing used blood. Receptors were obtained from a woman aged 25 to 39 in good health.

This clone occurred once. The genes are TRBV4-1 and TRBJ1-4; the D gene is possibly TRBD1 (5 bases). There are 15 residues in the CDR3. Looked up from germline, CDR1 is MGHRA and CDR2 is YSYEKL. The V end lost 1 base, the J end lost 5 bases, and 11 bases lay between the germline ends. The CDR3 here is CASSQGRGLNEKLFF. The DNA for the CDR3 is TGCGCCAGCAGCCAAGGACGGGGCTTAAATGAAAAACTGTTTTTT.

The chain joins TRBV30 to TRBJ2-1; the D gene is possibly TRBD2 (5 bases). Trimming took 4 bases from V and 7 from J, leaving 17 bases between them. The CDR3 is made up of 14 amino acids. The germline V gene has CDR1 GTSNPN and CDR2 SVGIG (reference sequence). The CDR3 spells CAWTRRVEGNEQFF. As DNA, the CDR3 is TGTGCCTGGACGCGGCGGGTAGAGGGAAATGAGCAGTTCTTC.

The chain uses TRBV5-1 and TRBJ2-7; a weak D match, TRBD2 (6 bases). Trimming cost V 0 bases and J 4 bases, with 14 bases left between them. Germline V gene lookup returns CDR1 SGHRS and CDR2 YFSETQ. The CDR3 contains 15 residues. The DNA of the CDR3 is TGCGCCAGCAGCTTGGATGGAGGGTCAAGGTACGAGCAGTACTTC. Translation: CASSLDGGSRYEQYF.

The chain combines TRBV19 with TRBJ2-3; maybe TRBD2 (5 bases). From germline, CDR1 is LNHDA and CDR2 SQIVND (reference sequence). Trimming took off 6 bases at V and 5 bases at J, with 9 bases between the two ends. The CDR3 runs to 12 residues. The CDR3, as DNA: TGTGCCAGTAGCCCACTAGGAGATACGCAGTATTTT. It specifies CASSPLGDTQYF.

V is TRBV5-1 and J is TRBJ2-7; TRBD2 aligns across 10 bases. The CDR3 loop spans 17 amino acids. V lost 0 bases to trimming and J lost 1 base; unmatched junction nucleotides: 7. CDR1 SGHRS and CDR2 YFSETQ come from the germline V gene. The DNA of the CDR3 is TGCGCCAGCAGCTTGGGGAGCGGGAGGGCTGCGTCCTACGAGCAGTACTTC. Translating it yields CASSLGSGRAASYEQYF.

Details on this clone: Other nucleotide sequences from this sample produce the same CDR3. This sequence joins TRBV5-1 and TRBJ1-2; the match to TRBD1 covers 8 bases. The length of the CDR3 is 15 residues. Germline V gene data show CDR1 as SGHRS and CDR2 as YFSETQ. V lost 2 bases and J lost 5; bases outside the gene matches: 8. The CDR3 DNA reads as TGCGCCAGCAGCTTCGGACAGGGTGAAGGGTATGGCTACACCTTC. It codes for CASSFGQGEGYGYTF.

The genes are TRBV6-5 and TRBJ2-5; the match to TRBD1 covers 8 bases. The CDR3 is 15 residues long. V shed 0 bases, J shed 2 bases, and the junction held 2 bases outside the gene matches. Germline-derived CDR1 and CDR2 are MNHEY and SVGAGI. The CDR3 DNA reads as TGTGCCAGCAGTTACTCAGGACAGGGACAAGAGACCCAGTACTTC. Translating gives CASSYSGQGQETQYF.

This chain uses TRBV18 with TRBJ2-3; no definite D call. V was trimmed by 3 bases and J by 0 bases, leaving 10 bases between them. The germline V gene encodes CDR1 KGHSH and CDR2 LQKENI. The CDR3 extends over 15 amino acids. CDR3 coding DNA: TGTGCCAGCTCACCTTCGACAACTAGCACAGATACGCAGTATTTT. Translation: CASSPSTTSTDTQYF.

V usage is TRBV27 and J usage is TRBJ1-1; the match to TRBD1 covers 9 bases. Germline-derived CDR1 and CDR2 are MNHEY and SMNVEV (reference sequence). The V and J ends lost 6 bases and 5 bases, in that order; junction bases with no gene match: 4. The CDR3 is 13 amino acids. DNA of the CDR3: TGTGCCAGCAGAACAGGGGGCTTAACTGAAGCTTTCTTT. Translation: CASRTGGLTEAFF.

The chain employs TRBV10-2 and TRBJ2-1, with 12 nucleotides matching TRBD2. Germline assignment: CDR1 WSHSY and CDR2 SAAADI. Germline trimming cut 4 bases from V and 4 bases from J; bases unmatched to any gene: 11. The CDR3 runs 18 residues. The CDR3 loop is CASSANLAGGPRYNEQFF. The DNA for the CDR3 is TGCGCCAGCAGTGCGAATCTAGCGGGAGGGCCCCGGTACAATGAGCAGTTCTTC.

The chain couples TRBV9 to TRBJ2-3; D may be TRBD2 (6 bases). The CDR3 is made up of 17 amino acids. Trimming removed 3 bases at V and 0 bases at J, with 17 bases between. Germline CDR1 reads SGDLS; CDR2 reads YYNGEE. CDR3 DNA sequence: TGTGCCAGCAGCGCCAACCTCGGGACTCTTAGCACAGATACGCAGTATTTT. Translated, it gives CASSANLGTLSTDTQYF.

The V and J genes are TRBV18 and TRBJ2-1; 9 nucleotides align to TRBD1. V shed 3 bases, J shed 7 bases, and the junction held 7 bases outside the gene matches. The CDR3 extends over 15 amino acids. Germline V gene sequence: CDR1 KGHSH, CDR2 LQKENI. The CDR3 DNA follows: TGTGCCAGCTCACCCGGTGGACAGGGGTCTAATGAGCAGTTCTTC. It encodes CASSPGGQGSNEQFF. The entire variable domain, with the rest obtained from reference TRBV18 and TRBJ2-1, is as follows: NAGVMQNPRHLVRRRGQEARLRCSPMKGHSHVYWYRQLPEEGLKFMVYLQKENIIDESGMPKERFSAEFPKEGPSILRIQQVVRGDSAAYFCASSPGGQGSNEQFFGPGTRLTVL.

This sequence joins TRBV11-1 and TRBJ1-5; TRBD1 might be the D (6 bases). Trimming took 5 bases from V and 1 from J, leaving 12 bases between them. Germline CDR1 reads SGHAT; CDR2 reads FQDESV (reference sequence). The CDR3 extends over 15 amino acids. The CDR3 coding sequence is TGTGCCAGCAGCCGGGGGGGGCTGAGCAATCAGCCCCAGCATTTT. Translated: CASSRGGLSNQPQHF.

The genes are TRBV11-2 and TRBJ2-7, with 15 positions matching TRBD2. The CDR3 extends over 16 amino acids. V lost 3 bases and J lost 5; bases outside the gene matches: 5. The germline V gene has CDR1 SGHAT and CDR2 FQNNGV. CDR3 residues: CASSFPGTSGRHEQYF. The CDR3, as DNA: TGTGCCAGCAGCTTCCCCGGGACTAGCGGGAGGCACGAGCAGTACTTC.